There are a few counts of the clone carrying this T cell receptor beta chain. Primers used in a second PCR of about 6 to 11 cycles were a sample-barcoded 5' primer and a J-beta primer mix. TCRdb fed the 5' RACE reads into MiXCR, producing one record per CDR3 protein. Of about 1.6 million distinct CDR3 sequences in the sample, 34% are singletons; the top ten hold around 10%. The sample comes from a study of blood T cells in healthy people across ages. Sample: blood. This receptor was obtained from a woman aged 25 to 45 in good health.

The CDR3 spells CASSPTGQGGGYTF. Here the CDR3 DNA reads TGTGCCAGCTCACCAACGGGACAGGGTGGTGGCTACACCTTC. This rearrangement joins TRBV18 to TRBJ1-2; 9 bases line up with TRBD1. With 2 bases clipped from V and 7 bases from J, the junction kept 5 bases outside the gene matches. CDR3 length: 14 amino acids. CDR1 KGHSH and CDR2 LQKENI come from the germline V gene. The full variable domain, with the rest looked up from reference TRBV18 and TRBJ1-2, is NAGVMQNPRHLVRRRGQEARLRCSPMKGHSHVYWYRQLPEEGLKFMVYLQKENIIDESGMPKERFSAEFPKEGPSILRIQQVVRGDSAAYFCASSPTGQGGGYTFGSGTRLTVV.